A single sample gave rise to the 17 T cell receptor beta chains below, sequenced in a study of blood T cell repertoires in COVID-19. Sequencing used immunoSEQ multiplex PCR; TCRdb keeps in-frame clones, though not all of them. Here the sample spans approximately 260,000 clones, roughly 85% being singletons. Material for sequencing was peripheral blood. The receptors here all came from a woman between 65 and 79 years old with acute or convalescent COVID-19.

The J gene is TRBJ1-2, the V gene TRBV5-1, with TRBD1 identical over 10 bases. CDR1 and CDR2 (germline): SGHRS, YFSETQ. The CDR3 has 14 amino acids. Trimming removed 2 bases from V and 6 bases from J; junction bases left unmatched: 4. CDR3 DNA: TGCGCCAGCAGCTTAGACAGGGGGCTGGATGGCTACACCTTC. It yields the protein CASSLDRGLDGYTF.

The gene calls are TRBV2 and TRBJ2-1; TRBD2 agrees at 10 bases. The V gene end was trimmed by 8 bases and the J gene end by 0 bases; junction bases not matched to a gene: 16. Looked up from germline, CDR1 is SNHLY and CDR2 is FYNNEI. The CDR3 length is 19 residues. CDR3 residues: CASLPGLAGAISSYNEQFF. Here the CDR3 DNA reads TGTGCCAGCCTCCCGGGGCTAGCGGGGGCGATTAGCTCCTACAATGAGCAGTTCTTC.

V usage is TRBV7-2 and J usage is TRBJ1-5, with D uncertain. CDR3 size: 14 residues. V lost 1 base, J lost 3 bases, and 7 bases lay in between. Germline lookup yields CDR1 SGHTA and CDR2 FQGNSA. CDR3 sequence: CASSLVGHNQPQHF. The CDR3 nucleotides read TGTGCCAGCAGCTTAGTGGGCCACAATCAGCCCCAGCATTTT.

This clone was detected only a few times. CDR3 sequence: CASSWTRNYGYTF. CDR3 in DNA: TGTGCCAGCAGCTGGACACGGAACTATGGCTACACCTTC. The chain carries TRBV5-8 and TRBJ1-2, with D perhaps matching TRBD1 (5 bases). The CDR3 sequence is 13 residues long. Trimming cost V 3 bases and J 2 bases, with 8 bases left between them. Germline V gene sequence: CDR1 SGHTS, CDR2 YDEGEE.

The chain has TRBV29-1 and TRBJ1-1, with D unclear. There are 10 residues in the CDR3. Germline V gene data show CDR1 as SQVTM and CDR2 as ANQGSEA. The germline V and J ends were trimmed by 6 bases and 9 bases, with 11 bases remaining between them. The CDR3, as DNA: TGCAGCGTGTCCGAACTGAAAGCTTTCTTT. It encodes CSVSELKAFF.

This chain joins TRBV5-1 and TRBJ2-6; TRBD1 agrees at 8 bases. This CDR3 comprises 17 residues. The junction had 6 bases not matched to a gene; V was cut back by 2 bases and J by 2 bases. Per germline, CDR1 SGHRS and CDR2 YFSETQ. As DNA, the CDR3 is TGCGCCAGCAGCTTCCAGGGGGCGCAAACTGGGGCCAACGTCCTGACTTTC. Amino acid sequence: CASSFQGAQTGANVLTF.

The genes are TRBV7-3 and TRBJ2-3, with 9 bases that match TRBD2. Germline CDR1 SGHTA, CDR2 FQGTGA. The CDR3 totals 15 residues. V gave up 5 bases and J gave up 4 bases; unmatched junction bases: 7. The CDR3 sequence: CASSPHSGGADTQYF. Written as DNA, the CDR3 is TGTGCCAGCAGCCCCCATAGCGGGGGAGCAGATACGCAGTATTTT. The whole variable domain, filled in from reference TRBV7-3 and TRBJ2-3, reads GAGVSQTPSNKVTEKGKYVELRCDPISGHTALYWYRQSLGQGPEFLIYFQGTGAADDSGLPNDRFFAVRPEGSVSTLKIQRTERGDSAVYLCASSPHSGGADTQYFGPGTRLTVL.

The J gene is TRBJ1-3, the V gene TRBV6-5, with 10 bases matching TRBD1. The germline gives CDR1 MNHEY, CDR2 SVGAGI. Trimming removed 4 bases from V and 2 bases from J; junction bases left unmatched: 2. This CDR3 is 15 amino acids long. CDR3 in DNA: TGTGCCAGCAGTTTTGACAGGGGGCCTGGAAACACCATATATTTT. Amino acids: CASSFDRGPGNTIYF.

This clone has only a few counts. The rearrangement links TRBV3-1 (or the pseudogene TRBV3-2) to TRBJ2-2, with 8 bases fitting TRBD1. This CDR3 has 16 residues. From germline, CDR1 is LGHDT and CDR2 YNNKEL (reference sequence). The J segment lost 2 bases and the V segment lost 4 bases, leaving 6 bases of the junction unmatched. In DNA form, the CDR3 reads TGTGCCAGCAGCCCCTTAGACAGGGGCAACACCGGGGAGCTGTTTTTT. It encodes CASSPLDRGNTGELFF.

V is TRBV2 and J is TRBJ2-2; 11 nucleotides line up with TRBD2. With V trimmed by 4 bases and J by 7 bases, 5 bases remained unmatched. The CDR3 has 15 residues. Germline CDR1 is SNHLY and CDR2 is FYNNEI. CDR3 nucleotides: TGTGCCAGCAGTGGTAGCGGGGGGGCCATCGGGGAGCTGTTTTTT. This encodes CASSGSGGAIGELFF.

The V gene is TRBV7-2, the J gene TRBJ1-5; unclear D gene. The ends were cut back, 2 bases at V and 7 bases at J, with 9 bases in the middle. The CDR3 has 13 residues. Germline assignment: CDR1 SGHTA and CDR2 FQGNSA. The CDR3 coding sequence is TGTGCCAGCAGCTTAAATAGCGCCCAGCCCCAGCATTTT. It translates to CASSLNSAQPQHF. The complete variable domain, with remaining parts taken from reference TRBV7-2 and TRBJ1-5, reads GAGVSQSPSNKVTEKGKDVELRCDPISGHTALYWYRQSLGQGLEFLIYFQGNSAPDKSGLPSDRFSAERTGGSVSTLTIQRTQQEDSAVYLCASSLNSAQPQHFGDGTRLSIL.

The CDR3: CASTPVAGVSTGELFF. CDR3 nucleotide sequence: TGTGCCAGCACCCCCGTAGCGGGGGTTTCCACCGGGGAGCTGTTTTTT. The V and J genes are TRBV7-3 and TRBJ2-2, with 9 bases that match TRBD2. After removal of 7 bases from V and 4 bases from J, the junction contained 10 bases not matched to a gene. CDR1 and CDR2 (germline): SGHTA, FQGTGA. This CDR3 contains 16 residues.

The chain employs TRBV7-8 and TRBJ1-5, with unresolved D. Germline CDR1 is SGHVS and CDR2 is FQNEAQ. With 4 bases removed from V and 8 bases from J, the gap between germline ends came to 15 bases. This CDR3 is built from 14 residues. CDR3 sequence (DNA): TGTGCCAGCAGCTCCTTCACCCTCGCGGAGCCCCAGCATTTT. As protein: CASSSFTLAEPQHF.

The chain combines TRBV2 with TRBJ2-5, with D uncertain. The CDR3 extends over 14 amino acids. The V and J ends lost 4 bases and 5 bases respectively, with 14 bases between them. The germline V gene encodes CDR1 SNHLY and CDR2 FYNNEI. CDR3 nucleotide sequence: TGTGCCAGCAGTGTTAGGTTGAGCGTTGAGACCCAGTACTTC. Encoded protein: CASSVRLSVETQYF.

V usage is TRBV29-1 and J usage is TRBJ2-5, with D possibly TRBD1 on 5 matching bases. This CDR3 comprises 12 residues. Germline CDR1 and CDR2: SQVTM and ANQGSEA. Trimming stripped 7 bases from V and 7 bases from J, with 16 bases between. In DNA form, the CDR3 reads TGCAGCGCCGCAGGGTCCTCAGCGACCCAGTACTTC. Translated, it gives CSAAGSSATQYF. Complete variable domain (other parts from reference TRBV29-1 and TRBJ2-5): SAVISQKPSRDICQRGTSLTIQCQVDSQVTMMFWYRQQPGQSLTLIATANQGSEATYESGFVIDKFPISRPNLTFSTLTVSNMSPEDSSIYLCSAAGSSATQYFGPGTRLLVL.

The chain employs TRBV5-4 and TRBJ2-5; TRBD2 aligns across 16 bases. Germline V gives CDR1 SGHNT, CDR2 YYREEE (reference sequence). V was clipped by 4 bases and J by 4 bases; unmatched bases: 7. The CDR3 extends over 17 amino acids. CDR3 region: CASSAGLAGGLGETQYF. The CDR3 DNA sequence: TGTGCCAGCAGCGCGGGACTAGCGGGGGGGCTGGGAGAGACCCAGTACTTC.

This chain links TRBV30 with TRBJ2-7, with TRBD1 as a possible D gene (6 bases). The CDR3 is made up of 15 amino acids. Germline CDR1 reads GTSNPN; CDR2 reads SVGIG (reference sequence). V was pared by 0 bases and J by 3 bases, with 15 bases between. CDR3 loop: CAWSVGSRGRYEQYF. DNA for the CDR3: TGTGCCTGGAGTGTAGGGAGCAGGGGACGCTACGAGCAGTACTTC.